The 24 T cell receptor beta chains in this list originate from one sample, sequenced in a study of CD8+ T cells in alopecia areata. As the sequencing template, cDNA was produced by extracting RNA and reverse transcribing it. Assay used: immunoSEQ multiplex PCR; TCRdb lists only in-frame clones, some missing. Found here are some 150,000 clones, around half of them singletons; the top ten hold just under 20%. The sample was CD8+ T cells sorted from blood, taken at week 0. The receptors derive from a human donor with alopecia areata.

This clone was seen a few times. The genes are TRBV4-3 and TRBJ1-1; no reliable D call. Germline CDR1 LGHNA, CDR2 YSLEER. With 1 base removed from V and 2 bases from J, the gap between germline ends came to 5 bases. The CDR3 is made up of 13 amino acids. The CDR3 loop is CASSQGTNTEAFF. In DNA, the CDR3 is TGCGCCAGCAGCCAAGGGACCAACACTGAAGCTTTCTTT.

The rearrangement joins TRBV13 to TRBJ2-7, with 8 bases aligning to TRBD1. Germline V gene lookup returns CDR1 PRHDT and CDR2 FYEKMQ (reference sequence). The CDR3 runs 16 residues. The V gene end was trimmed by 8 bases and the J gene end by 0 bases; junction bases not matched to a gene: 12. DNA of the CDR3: TGTGCCAGCGGAAGAGGAGGACAGGGAATCTCCTACGAGCAGTACTTC. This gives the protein CASGRGGQGISYEQYF.

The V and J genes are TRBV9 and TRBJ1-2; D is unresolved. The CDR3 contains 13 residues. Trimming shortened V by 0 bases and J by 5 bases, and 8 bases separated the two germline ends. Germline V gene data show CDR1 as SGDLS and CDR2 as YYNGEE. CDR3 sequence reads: CASSVGASYGYTF. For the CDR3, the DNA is TGTGCCAGCAGCGTAGGCGCCAGTTATGGCTACACCTTC.

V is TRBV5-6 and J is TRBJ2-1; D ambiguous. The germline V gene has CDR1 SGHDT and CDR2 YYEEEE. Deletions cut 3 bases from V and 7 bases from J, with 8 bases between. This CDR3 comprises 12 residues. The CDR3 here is CASSSNVNEQFF. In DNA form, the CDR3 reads TGTGCCAGCAGCTCTAATGTGAATGAGCAGTTCTTC.

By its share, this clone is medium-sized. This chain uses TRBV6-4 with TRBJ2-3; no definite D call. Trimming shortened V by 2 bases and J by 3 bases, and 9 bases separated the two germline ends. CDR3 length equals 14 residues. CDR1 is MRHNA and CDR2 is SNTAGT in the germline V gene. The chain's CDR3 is CASSDGRETDTQYF. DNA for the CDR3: TGTGCCAGCAGTGACGGTCGAGAAACAGATACGCAGTATTTT.

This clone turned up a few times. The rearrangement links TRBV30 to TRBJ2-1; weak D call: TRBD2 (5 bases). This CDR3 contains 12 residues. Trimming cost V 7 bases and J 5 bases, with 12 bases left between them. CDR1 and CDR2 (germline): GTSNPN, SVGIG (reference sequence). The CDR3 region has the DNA TGTGCCTATACACGAGGGAACAATGAGCAGTTCTTC. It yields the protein CAYTRGNNEQFF.

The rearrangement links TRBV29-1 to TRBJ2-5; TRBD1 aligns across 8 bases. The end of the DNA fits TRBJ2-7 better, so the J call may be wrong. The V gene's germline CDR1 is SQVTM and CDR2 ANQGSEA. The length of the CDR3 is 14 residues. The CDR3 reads CSVEGGQAPYEQYF. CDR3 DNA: TGCAGCGTTGAAGGGGGACAGGCTCCCTACGAGCAGTACTTC.

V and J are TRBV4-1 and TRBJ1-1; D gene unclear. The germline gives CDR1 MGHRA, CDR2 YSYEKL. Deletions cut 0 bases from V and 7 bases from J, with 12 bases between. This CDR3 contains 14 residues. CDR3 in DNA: TGCGCCAGCAGCCAAGATAGAGTAGGGATTGAAGCTTTCTTT. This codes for CASSQDRVGIEAFF.

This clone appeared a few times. The CDR3 coding sequence is TGTGCCAGCAGCCGGGACAGCAATCAGCCCCAGCATTTT. This sequence encodes CASSRDSNQPQHF. The chain employs TRBV6-4 and TRBJ1-5; D perhaps matches TRBD1 (5 bases). Trimming removed 6 bases at V and 1 base at J, with 7 bases between. CDR3 size: 13 residues. Germline values: CDR1 MRHNA, CDR2 SNTAGT.

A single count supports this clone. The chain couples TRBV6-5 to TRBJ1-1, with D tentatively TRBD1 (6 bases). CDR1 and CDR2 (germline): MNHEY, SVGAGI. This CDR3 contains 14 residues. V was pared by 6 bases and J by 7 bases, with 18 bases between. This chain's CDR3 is CASSRTQQGGEAFF. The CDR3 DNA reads TGTGCCAGCAGCCGTACTCAACAGGGAGGTGAAGCTTTCTTT.

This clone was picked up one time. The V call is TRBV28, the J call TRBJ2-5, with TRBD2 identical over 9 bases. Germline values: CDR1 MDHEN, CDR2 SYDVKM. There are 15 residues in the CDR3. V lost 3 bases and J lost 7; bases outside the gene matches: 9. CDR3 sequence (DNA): TGTGCCAGCAGTTTGCTGGTAGCGGGGGACGGGACCCAGTACTTC. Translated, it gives CASSLLVAGDGTQYF.

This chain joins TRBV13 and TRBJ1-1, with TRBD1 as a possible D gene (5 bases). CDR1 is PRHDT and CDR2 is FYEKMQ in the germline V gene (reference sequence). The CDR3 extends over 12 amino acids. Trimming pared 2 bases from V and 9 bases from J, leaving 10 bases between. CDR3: CASSLSQGKAFF. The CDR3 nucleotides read TGTGCCAGCAGCTTATCCCAGGGTAAAGCTTTCTTT.

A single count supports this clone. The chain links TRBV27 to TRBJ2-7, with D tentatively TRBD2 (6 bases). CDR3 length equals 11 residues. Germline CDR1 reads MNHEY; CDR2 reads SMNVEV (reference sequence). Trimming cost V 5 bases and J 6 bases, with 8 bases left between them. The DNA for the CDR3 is TGTGCCAGCAGTGCCGGGAGCGAGCAGTACTTC. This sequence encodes CASSAGSEQYF.

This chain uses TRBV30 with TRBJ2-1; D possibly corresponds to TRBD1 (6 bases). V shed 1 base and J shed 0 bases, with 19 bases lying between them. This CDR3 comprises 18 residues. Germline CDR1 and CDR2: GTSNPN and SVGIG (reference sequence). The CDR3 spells CAWSGSEGDLSSYNEQFF. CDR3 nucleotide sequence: TGTGCCTGGAGTGGCAGTGAGGGGGACCTAAGCTCCTACAATGAGCAGTTCTTC.

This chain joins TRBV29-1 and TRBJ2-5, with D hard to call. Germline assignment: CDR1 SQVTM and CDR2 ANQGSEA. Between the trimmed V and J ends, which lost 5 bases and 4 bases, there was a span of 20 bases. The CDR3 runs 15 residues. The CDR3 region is CSVPIPTYPRETQYF. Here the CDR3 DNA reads TGCAGCGTTCCGATTCCGACTTACCCAAGAGAGACCCAGTACTTC.

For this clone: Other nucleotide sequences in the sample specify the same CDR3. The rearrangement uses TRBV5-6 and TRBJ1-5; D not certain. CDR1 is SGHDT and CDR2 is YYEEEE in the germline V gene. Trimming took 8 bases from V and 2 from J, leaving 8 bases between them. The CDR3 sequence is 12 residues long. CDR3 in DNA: TGTGCCAGTTCGCTGGGCAATCAGCCCCAGCATTTT. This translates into CASSLGNQPQHF.

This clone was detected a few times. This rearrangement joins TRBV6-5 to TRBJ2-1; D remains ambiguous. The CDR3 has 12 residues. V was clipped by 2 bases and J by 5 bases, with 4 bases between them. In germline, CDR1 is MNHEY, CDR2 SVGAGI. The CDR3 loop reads CASSYPDNEQFF. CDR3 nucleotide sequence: TGTGCCAGCAGTTACCCGGACAATGAGCAGTTCTTC.

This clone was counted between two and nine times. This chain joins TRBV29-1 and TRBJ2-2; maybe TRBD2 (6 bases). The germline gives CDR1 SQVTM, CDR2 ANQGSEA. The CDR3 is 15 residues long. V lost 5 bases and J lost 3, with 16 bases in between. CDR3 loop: CSVQREAAHTGELFF. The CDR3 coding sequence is TGCAGCGTTCAAAGGGAGGCAGCCCACACCGGGGAGCTGTTTTTT.

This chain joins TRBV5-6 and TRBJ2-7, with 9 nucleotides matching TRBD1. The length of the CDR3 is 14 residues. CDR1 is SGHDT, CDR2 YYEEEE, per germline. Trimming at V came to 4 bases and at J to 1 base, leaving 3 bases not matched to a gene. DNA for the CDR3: TGTGCCAGCAGCGCGGGACAGGGATCCTACGAGCAGTACTTC. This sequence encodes CASSAGQGSYEQYF.

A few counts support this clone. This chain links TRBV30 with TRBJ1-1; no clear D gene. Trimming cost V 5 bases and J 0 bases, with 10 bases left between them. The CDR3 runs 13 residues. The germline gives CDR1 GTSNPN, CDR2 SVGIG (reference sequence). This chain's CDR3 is CAWDRAMNTEAFF. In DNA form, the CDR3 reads TGTGCCTGGGACCGCGCCATGAACACTGAAGCTTTCTTT. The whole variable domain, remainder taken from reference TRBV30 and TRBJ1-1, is SQTIHQWPATLVQPVGSPLSLECTVEGTSNPNLYWYRQAAGRGLQLLFYSVGIGQISSEVPQNLSASRPQDRQFILSSKKLLLSDSGFYLCAWDRAMNTEAFFGQGTRLTVV.

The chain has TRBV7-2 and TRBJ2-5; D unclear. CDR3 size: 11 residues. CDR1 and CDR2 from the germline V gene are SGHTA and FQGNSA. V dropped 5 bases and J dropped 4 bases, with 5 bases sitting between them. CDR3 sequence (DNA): TGTGCCAGCAGCCCGCGAGAGACCCAGTACTTC. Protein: CASSPRETQYF. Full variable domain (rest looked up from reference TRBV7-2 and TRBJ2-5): GAGVSQSPSNKVTEKGKDVELRCDPISGHTALYWYRQSLGQGLEFLIYFQGNSAPDKSGLPSDRFSAERTGGSVSTLTIQRTQQEDSAVYLCASSPRETQYFGPGTRLLVL.

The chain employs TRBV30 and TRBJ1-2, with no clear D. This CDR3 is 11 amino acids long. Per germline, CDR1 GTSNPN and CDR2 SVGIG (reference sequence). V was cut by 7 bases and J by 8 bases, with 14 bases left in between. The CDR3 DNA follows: TGTGCCTCCCCGGCGGACTGGGGCTACACCTTC. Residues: CASPADWGYTF.

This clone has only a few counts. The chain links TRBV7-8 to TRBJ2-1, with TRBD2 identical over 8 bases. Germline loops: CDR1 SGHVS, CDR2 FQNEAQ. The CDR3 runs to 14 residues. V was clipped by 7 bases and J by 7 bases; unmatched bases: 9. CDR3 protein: CASTRLRGVNEQFF. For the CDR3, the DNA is TGTGCCAGCACCCGACTGCGGGGGGTGAATGAGCAGTTCTTC.

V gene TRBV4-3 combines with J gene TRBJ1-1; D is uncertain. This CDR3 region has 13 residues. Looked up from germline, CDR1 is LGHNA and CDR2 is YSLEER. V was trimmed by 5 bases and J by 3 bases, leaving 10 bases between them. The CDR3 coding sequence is TGCGCCAGCAGCTCCCAGGAGGACACTGAAGCTTTCTTT. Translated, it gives CASSSQEDTEAFF.